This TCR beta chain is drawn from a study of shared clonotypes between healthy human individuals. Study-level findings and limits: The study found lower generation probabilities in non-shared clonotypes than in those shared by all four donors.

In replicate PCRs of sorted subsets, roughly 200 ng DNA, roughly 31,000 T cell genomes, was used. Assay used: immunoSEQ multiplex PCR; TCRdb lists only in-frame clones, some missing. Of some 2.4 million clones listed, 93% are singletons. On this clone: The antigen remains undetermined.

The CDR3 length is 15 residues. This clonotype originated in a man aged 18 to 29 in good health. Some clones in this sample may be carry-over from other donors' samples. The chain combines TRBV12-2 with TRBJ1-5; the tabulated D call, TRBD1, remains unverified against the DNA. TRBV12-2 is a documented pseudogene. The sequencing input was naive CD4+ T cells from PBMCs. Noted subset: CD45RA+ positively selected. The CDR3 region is CASRSPRWANQPQHF. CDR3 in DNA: TGTGCAAGTCGCTCTCCTCGGTGGGCCAATCAGCCCCAGCATTTT.